These T cell receptor beta chains were read from a single sample in a study of kidney transplant recipient with SARS-CoV-2 infection. From the reads, TCRdb called clonotypes with MiXCR, one entry per CDR3 protein. The data show approximately 250,000 distinct CDR3 sequences, less than 35% seen once. Sequences were derived from a blood sample, sampled at baseline and on day 111 from a kidney transplant recipient. The source is a young adult male patient who had COVID-19 and was a kidney transplant recipient. The graft donor may have given rise to some T cells. CDR3s include the opening cysteine and the closing phenylalanine or tryptophan. Rows give clone size only sometimes, using once, few, many, or a class for an expanded clone.

TRBV7-2,TRBJ2-1,-,CASSLAVGINEQFF
TRBV7-6,TRBJ1-2,many,CASSVRHESRKTYGYTF
TRBV6-4,TRBJ2-2,-,CASSATGTGDAGGLFF
TRBV16,TRBJ1-1,-,CASSQFLNTEAFF
TRBV5-6,TRBJ1-1,many,CASSQDRGRRDTEAFF
TRBV2,TRBJ2-1,many,CASSAWGGEQFF
TRBV5-5,TRBJ1-1,-,CASGLLQANTEAFF
TRBV11-2,TRBJ2-7,-,CASGLVRHSYEQYF
TRBV28,TRBJ2-3,many,CASSLASQSTDTQYF
TRBV3-1,TRBJ1-2,once,CAGSCMHTLRKTYGYTF
TRBV5-1,TRBJ2-7,many,CASSHGTSGDVYEQYF
TRBV3-1,TRBJ2-5,many,CASSDKAPISFSETQYF
TRBV7-8,TRBJ2-3,few,CASSLVYGTGPTDTQYF
TRBV8-2,TRBJ1-2,many,CGSTSCDSRKTYGYTF
TRBV20-1,TRBJ1-1,many,CSAWLGQGTEAFF
TRBV10-2,TRBJ2-7,many,CASKLAGGTYEQYF
TRBV28,TRBJ2-2,many,CASSLGLAGPNTGELFF
TRBV10-2,TRBJ1-1,many,CASSESTENTEAFF
TRBV3-1,TRBJ2-5,-,CTNSDENPISFSETQYF
TRBV7-9,TRBJ1-2,many,CASSLSSPGGGYTF
TRBV13,TRBJ2-1,many,CASSLGTGYNEQFF
TRBV11-3,TRBJ2-7,many,CASSSRTGSREQYF
TRBV6-2/TRBV6-3,TRBJ1-2,-,CTSGYTGTYGYTF
TRBV7-8,TRBJ2-1,few,CASSPARGGGAQNEQFF
TRBV28,TRBJ1-1,many,CASRTRQGHNTEAFF
TRBV11-2,TRBJ1-2,many,CASSLEGEGGWGYTF
TRBV20-1,TRBJ1-5,many,CSALGQYSQPQHF
TRBV5-3,TRBJ1-2,many,CARGLVVVRKTYGYTF
TRBV29-1,TRBJ2-5,many,CSVVGTQETQYF
TRBV15,TRBJ1-1,many,CATSKENTEAFF
TRBV4-2,TRBJ1-2,few,CTSSPPATGSNGYTF
TRBV11-2,TRBJ2-1,few,CASSLDRTGYNEQFF
TRBV6-5,TRBJ2-7,many,CASSLAGGPGHEQYF
TRBV6-8,TRBJ2-7,many,CASRGLDSYEQYF
TRBV4-1,TRBJ2-3,-,CASSQGGLYADTQYF
TRBV6-2/TRBV6-3,TRBJ1-2,many,CASSKLICIGKTYGYTF
TRBV28,TRBJ2-3,-,CASSRGNMDTQYF
TRBV20-1,TRBJ2-7,many,CSARSGNYEQYF
TRBV12-3/TRBV12-4,TRBJ1-2,many,CASSGTGVNYGYTF
TRBV30,TRBJ2-1,many,CAWSLGSNEQFF